The source of this TCR beta chain is a study of T cells expressing NK-cell markers. Study overall: Obtained from sorted CD3+CD56+NKG2C+, CD3+CD56+NKG2C- and CD3+CD56-NKG2C+ T cells were the TCR beta repertoires. The study sequenced eight donors, seven HCMV-seropositive and one seronegative. Study-level points and caveats: Dominant NKG2C+ clonotypes in about 6 donors made up roughly 1.0-7.0% of CD8+ T cells.

Following a re-call of the 5' RACE reads, TCRdb has one entry per CDR3 protein and lacks DNA. Recorded here are about 540,000 distinct CDR3 sequences; the top ten clones represent approximately 3.6%. A remark on this clonotype: Antigen specificity is unknown.

The CDR3 is 17 amino acids. Germline lookup yields CDR1 LGHNA and CDR2 YSLEER. V and J are TRBV4-3 and TRBJ2-7; TCRdb selects TRBD1, and the lack of DNA leaves this call unchecked. This receptor was obtained from a man younger than 35 in good health. Source material: blood T cells: a sorted CD56 or NKG2C T cell subset, CD4+ or CD8+ T cells, or bulk PBMC T cells (not recorded which). The CDR3 sequence is CASSQDLPGRGTYEQYF.